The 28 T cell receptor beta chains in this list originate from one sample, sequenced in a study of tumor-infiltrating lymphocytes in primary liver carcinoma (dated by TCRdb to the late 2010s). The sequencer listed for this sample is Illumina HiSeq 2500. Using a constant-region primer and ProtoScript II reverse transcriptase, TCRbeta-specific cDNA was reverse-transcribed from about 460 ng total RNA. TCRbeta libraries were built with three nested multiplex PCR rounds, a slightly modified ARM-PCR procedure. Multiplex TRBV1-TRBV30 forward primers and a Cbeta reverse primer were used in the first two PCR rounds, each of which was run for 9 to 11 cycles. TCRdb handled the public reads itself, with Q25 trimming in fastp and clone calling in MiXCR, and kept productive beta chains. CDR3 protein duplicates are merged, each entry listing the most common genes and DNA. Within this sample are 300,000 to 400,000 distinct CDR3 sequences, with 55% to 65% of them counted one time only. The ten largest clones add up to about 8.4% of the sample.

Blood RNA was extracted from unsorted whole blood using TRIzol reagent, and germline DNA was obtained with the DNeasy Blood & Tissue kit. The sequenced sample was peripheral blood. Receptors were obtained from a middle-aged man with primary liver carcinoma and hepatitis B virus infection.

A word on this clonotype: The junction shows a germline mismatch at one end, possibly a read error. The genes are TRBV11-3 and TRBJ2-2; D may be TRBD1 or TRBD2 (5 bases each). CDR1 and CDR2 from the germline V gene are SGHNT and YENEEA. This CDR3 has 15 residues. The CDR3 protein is CTSSLGTGNTGELFF. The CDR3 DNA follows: TGTACCAGCAGTTTGGGGACGGGTAACACCGGGGAGCTGTTTTTT.

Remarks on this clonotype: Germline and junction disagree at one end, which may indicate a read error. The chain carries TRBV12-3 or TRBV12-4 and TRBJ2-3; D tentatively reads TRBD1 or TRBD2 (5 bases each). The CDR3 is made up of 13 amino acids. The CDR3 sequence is CASRGESTDTQYF. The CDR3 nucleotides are TGTGCCAGCAGAGGGGAGAGCACTGATACGCAGTATTTT.

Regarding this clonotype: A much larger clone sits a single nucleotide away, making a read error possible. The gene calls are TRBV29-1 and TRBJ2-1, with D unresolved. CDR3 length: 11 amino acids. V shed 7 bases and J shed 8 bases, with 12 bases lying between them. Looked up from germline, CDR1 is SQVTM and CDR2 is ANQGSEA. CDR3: CSGLSDDEQFF. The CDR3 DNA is TGCAGCGGTTTGAGCGACGATGAGCAGTTCTTC.

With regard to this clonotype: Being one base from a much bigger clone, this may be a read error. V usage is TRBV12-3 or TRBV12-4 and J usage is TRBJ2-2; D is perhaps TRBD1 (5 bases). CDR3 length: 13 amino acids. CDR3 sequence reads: CASSFRVTVELFF. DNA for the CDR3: TGTGCCAGCAGTTTCAGGGTTACCGTGGAGCTGTTTTTT.

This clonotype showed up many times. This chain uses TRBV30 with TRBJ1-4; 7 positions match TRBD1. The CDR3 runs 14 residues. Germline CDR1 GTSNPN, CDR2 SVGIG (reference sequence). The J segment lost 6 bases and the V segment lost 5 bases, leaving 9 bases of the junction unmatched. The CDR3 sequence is CAWAKRGRDEKLFF. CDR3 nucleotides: TGTGCCTGGGCGAAGAGGGGGCGAGATGAAAAACTGTTTTTT.

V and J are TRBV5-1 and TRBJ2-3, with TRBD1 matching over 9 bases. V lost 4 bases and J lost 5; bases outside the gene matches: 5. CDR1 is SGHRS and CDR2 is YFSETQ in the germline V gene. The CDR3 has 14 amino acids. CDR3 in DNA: TGCGCCAGCAGCCGACAGGGGGATCAAGATACGCAGTATTTT. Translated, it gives CASSRQGDQDTQYF.

CDR3 DNA sequence: TGTGCCAGCAAAAAGGAGGGGACCTACAATGAGCAGTTCTTC. It codes for CASKKEGTYNEQFF. The rearrangement joins TRBV6-1 to TRBJ2-1, with D perhaps TRBD2 (6 bases). V shed 7 bases and J shed 2 bases, with 12 bases lying between them. The CDR3 covers 14 residues. CDR1 and CDR2 (germline): MNHNS, SASEGT.

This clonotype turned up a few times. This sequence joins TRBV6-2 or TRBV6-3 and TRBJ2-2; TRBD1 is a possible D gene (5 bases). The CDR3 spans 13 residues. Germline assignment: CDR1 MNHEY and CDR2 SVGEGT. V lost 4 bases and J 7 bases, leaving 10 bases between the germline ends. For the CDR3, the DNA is TGTGCCAGCAGTTTCACAGGTTTCGGGGAGCTGTTTTTT. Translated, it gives CASSFTGFGELFF.

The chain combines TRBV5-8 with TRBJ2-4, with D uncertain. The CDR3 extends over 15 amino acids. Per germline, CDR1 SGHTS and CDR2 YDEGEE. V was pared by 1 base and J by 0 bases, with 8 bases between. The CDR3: CASSLLSLAKNIQYF. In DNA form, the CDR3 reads TGTGCCAGCAGCTTGTTGTCTCTAGCCAAAAACATTCAGTACTTC.

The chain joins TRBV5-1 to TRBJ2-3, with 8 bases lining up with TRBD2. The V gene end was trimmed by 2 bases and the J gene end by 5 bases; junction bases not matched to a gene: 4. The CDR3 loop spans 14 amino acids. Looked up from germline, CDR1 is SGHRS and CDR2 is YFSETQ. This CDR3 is CASSFGRGRDTQYF. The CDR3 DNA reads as TGCGCCAGCAGCTTCGGGAGGGGAAGAGATACGCAGTATTTT.

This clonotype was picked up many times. Here the CDR3 DNA reads TGTGCCATCAGCGAGACAGGGATGGACACTGAAGCTTTCTTT. This translates into CAISETGMDTEAFF. The rearrangement uses TRBV10-3 and TRBJ1-1; the match to TRBD1 covers 7 bases. CDR3 length: 14 amino acids. The germline V gene has CDR1 ENHRY and CDR2 SYGVKD. Trimming removed 6 bases from V and 3 bases from J; junction bases left unmatched: 7.

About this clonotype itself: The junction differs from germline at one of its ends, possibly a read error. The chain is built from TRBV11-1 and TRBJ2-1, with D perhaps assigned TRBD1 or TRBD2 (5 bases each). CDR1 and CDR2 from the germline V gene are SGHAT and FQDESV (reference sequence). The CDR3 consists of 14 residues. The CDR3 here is CANSPGPLDNEQFF. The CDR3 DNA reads TGTGCCAACAGCCCGGGACCGTTAGACAATGAGCAGTTCTTC.

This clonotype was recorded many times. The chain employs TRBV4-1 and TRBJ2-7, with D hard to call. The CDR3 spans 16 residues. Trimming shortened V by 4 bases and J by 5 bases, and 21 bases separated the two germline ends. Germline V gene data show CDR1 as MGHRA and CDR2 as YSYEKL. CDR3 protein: CASSPDVAVQGDEQYF. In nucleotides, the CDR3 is TGCGCCAGCAGCCCCGACGTGGCTGTTCAAGGCGACGAGCAGTACTTC.

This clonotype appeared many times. In DNA form, the CDR3 reads TGTGCCAGCAGCTTAGTAGGGGGCGCAAGCAACGAGCAGTACTTC. Protein sequence: CASSLVGGASNEQYF. The rearrangement links TRBV11-2 to TRBJ2-7, with 7 bases lining up with TRBD1. Unmatched junction bases numbered 8, after V lost 1 base and J lost 5 bases. The CDR3 covers 15 residues. Germline CDR1 is SGHAT and CDR2 is FQNNGV.

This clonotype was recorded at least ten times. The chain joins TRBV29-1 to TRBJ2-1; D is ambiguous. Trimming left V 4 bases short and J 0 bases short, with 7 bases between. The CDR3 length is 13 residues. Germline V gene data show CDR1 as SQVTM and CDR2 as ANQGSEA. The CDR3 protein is CSVVESSYNEQFF. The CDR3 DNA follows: TGCAGCGTTGTCGAGAGCTCCTACAATGAGCAGTTCTTC.

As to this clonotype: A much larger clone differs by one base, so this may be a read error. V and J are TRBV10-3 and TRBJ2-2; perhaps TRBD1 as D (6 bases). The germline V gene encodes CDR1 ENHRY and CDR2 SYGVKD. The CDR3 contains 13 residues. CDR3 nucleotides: TGTACCATCAGGGGACACGACGCCGGGGAGCTGTTTTTT. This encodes CTIRGHDAGELFF.

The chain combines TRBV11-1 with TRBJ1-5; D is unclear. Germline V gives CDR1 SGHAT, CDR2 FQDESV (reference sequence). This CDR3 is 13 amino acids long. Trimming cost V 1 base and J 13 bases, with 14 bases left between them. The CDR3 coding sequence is TGTGCCAGCAGCTTAGGGTCCAATCTGCCACAGCATTTT. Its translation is CASSLGSNLPQHF.

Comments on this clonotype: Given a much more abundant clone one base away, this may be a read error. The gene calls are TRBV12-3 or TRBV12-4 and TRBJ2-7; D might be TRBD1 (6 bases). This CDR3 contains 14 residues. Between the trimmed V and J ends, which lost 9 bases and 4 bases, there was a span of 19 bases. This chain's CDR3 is CARSDGTSKYEQYF. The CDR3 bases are TGTGCCAGGAGCGACGGGACAAGCAAATACGAGCAGTACTTC.

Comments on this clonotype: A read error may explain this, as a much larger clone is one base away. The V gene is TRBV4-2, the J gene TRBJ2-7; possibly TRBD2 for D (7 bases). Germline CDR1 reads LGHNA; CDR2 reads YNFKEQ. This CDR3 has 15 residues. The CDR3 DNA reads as TGTGCCAACAGCCAAGAGGGACTAACAGGGTCCGAGCAGTACTTC. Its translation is CANSQEGLTGSEQYF.

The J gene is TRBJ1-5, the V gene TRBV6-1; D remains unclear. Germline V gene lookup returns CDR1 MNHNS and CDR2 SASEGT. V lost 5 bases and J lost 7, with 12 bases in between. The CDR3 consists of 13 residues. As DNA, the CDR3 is TGTGCCAGCAGTAATGCGAAGGGCCAGCCCCAGCATTTT. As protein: CASSNAKGQPQHF.

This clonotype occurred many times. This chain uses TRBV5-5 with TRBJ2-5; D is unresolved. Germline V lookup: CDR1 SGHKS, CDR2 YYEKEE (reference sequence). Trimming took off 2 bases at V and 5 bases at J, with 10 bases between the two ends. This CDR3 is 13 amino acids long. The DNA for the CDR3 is TGTGCCAGCAGCTTTGCTGTCTTTGAGACCCAGTACTTC. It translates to CASSFAVFETQYF. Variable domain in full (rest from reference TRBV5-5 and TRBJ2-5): DAGVTQSPTHLIKTRGQQVTLRCSPISGHKSVSWYQQVLGQGPQFIFQYYEKEERGRGNFPDRFSARQFPNYSSELNVNALLLGDSALYLCASSFAVFETQYFGPGTRLLVL.

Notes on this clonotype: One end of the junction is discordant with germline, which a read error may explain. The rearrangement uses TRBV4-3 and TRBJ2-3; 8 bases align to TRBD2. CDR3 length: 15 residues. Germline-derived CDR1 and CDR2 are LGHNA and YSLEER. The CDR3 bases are TGCGCCAGTAGCCAAGATCTGGGAGCGGGAGATAAGCAGTATTTT. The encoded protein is CASSQDLGAGDKQYF.

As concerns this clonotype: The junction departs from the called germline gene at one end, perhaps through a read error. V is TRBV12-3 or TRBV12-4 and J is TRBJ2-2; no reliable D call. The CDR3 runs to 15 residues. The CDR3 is CTSRSDCANTGELFF. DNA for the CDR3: TGTACCAGCAGATCCGACTGCGCGAACACCGGGGAGCTGTTTTTT.

The CDR3 DNA reads TGTGCCCTTCCTTCTCGGCGGCTAGCGACGGCCCAGTACTTC. This codes for CALPSRRLATAQYF. The rearrangement links TRBV21-1 to TRBJ2-5; TRBD2, the table's D call, was not compared with the DNA. TRBV21-1 is a listed pseudogene. This CDR3 is 14 amino acids long.

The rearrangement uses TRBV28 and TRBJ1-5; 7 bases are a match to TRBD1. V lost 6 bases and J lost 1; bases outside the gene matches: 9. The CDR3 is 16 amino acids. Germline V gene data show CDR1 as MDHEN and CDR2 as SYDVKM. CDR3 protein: CASSNPRTGSNQPQHF. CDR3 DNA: TGTGCCAGCAGCAACCCTAGGACAGGAAGCAATCAGCCCCAGCATTTT.

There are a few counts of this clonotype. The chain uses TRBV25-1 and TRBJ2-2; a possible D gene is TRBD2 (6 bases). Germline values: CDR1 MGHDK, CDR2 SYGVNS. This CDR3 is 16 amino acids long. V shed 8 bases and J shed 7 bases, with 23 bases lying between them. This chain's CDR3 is CASALGGARRDGELFF. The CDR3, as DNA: TGTGCCAGCGCCCTAGGAGGGGCTAGACGGGACGGGGAGCTGTTTTTT.

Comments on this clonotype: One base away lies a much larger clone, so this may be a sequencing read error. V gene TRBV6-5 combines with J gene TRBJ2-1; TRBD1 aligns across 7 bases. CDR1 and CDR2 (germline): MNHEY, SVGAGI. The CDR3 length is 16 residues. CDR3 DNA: TGTGCCAGCTGTTACTCGGGGCAGGGGGTGAACAATGAGCAGTTCTTC. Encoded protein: CASCYSGQGVNNEQFF.

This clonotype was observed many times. The chain's CDR3 is CASSPGGSTVNEQFF. In nucleotides, the CDR3 is TGTGCCAGCAGCCCAGGCGGGAGTACGGTTAATGAGCAGTTCTTC. V gene TRBV4-2 combines with J gene TRBJ2-1; 7 nucleotides align to TRBD2. V dropped 4 bases and J dropped 7; count of bases not matched to a gene: 10. Germline-derived CDR1 and CDR2 are LGHNA and YNFKEQ. The CDR3 length is 15 residues.